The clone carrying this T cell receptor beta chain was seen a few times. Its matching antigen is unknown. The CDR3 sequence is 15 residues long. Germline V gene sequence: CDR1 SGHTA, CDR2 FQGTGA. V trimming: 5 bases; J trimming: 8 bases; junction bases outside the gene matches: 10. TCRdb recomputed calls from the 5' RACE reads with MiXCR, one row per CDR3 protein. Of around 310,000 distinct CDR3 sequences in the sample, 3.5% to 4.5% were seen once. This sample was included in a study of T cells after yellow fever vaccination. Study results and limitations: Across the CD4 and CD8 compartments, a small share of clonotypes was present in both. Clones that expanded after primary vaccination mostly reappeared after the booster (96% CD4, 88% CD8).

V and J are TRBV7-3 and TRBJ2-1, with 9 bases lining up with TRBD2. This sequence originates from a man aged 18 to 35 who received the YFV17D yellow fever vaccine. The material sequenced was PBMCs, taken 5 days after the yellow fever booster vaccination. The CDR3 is CASSPLSGGLDEQFF. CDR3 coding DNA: TGTGCCAGCAGCCCCCTGAGCGGGGGGCTGGATGAGCAGTTCTTC.